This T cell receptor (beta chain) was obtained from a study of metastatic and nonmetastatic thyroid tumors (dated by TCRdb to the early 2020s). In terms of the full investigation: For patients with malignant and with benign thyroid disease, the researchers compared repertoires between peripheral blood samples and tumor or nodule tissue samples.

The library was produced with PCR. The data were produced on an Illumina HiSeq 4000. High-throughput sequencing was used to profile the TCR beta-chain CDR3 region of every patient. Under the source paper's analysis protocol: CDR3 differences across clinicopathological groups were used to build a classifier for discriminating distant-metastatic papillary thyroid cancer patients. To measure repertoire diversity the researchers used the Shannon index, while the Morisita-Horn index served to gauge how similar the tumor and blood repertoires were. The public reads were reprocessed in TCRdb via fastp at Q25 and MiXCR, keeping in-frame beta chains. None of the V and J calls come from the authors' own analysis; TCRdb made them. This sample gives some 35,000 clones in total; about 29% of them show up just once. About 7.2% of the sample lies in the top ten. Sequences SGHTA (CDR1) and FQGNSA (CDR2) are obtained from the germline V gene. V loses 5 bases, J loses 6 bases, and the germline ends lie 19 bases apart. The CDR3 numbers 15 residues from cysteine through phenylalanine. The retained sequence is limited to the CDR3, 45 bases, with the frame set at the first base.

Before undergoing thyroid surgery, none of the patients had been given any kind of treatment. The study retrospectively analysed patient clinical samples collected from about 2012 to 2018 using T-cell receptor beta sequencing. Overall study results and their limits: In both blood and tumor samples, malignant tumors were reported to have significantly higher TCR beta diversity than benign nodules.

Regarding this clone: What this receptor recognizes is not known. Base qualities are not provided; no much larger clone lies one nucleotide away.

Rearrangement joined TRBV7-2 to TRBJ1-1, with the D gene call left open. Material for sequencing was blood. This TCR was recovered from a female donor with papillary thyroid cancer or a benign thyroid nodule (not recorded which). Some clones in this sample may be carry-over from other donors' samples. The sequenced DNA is TGTGCCAGCAGCCCCCAGCAGGACGCATTAGCTGAAGCTTTCTTT. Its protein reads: CASSPQQDALAEAFF.